This is a list of T cell receptor beta chains from one sample in a study of cytomegalovirus exposure and HLA in healthy donors. The repertoire was sequenced with immunoSEQ multiplex PCR; TCRdb's copy has only in-frame clones and lacks some. The sample yields 90,000 to 120,000 clones, around 79% seen once. Sequenced material: PBMCs. The receptors come from a woman between 40 and 55 years old in good health and CMV-seronegative. Each CDR3 is given with its conserved first and last residue. A D gene is named only where the DNA matches it firmly. For some rows the clone size is stated as once, few or many, or as a class when expanded; others skip it.

size	J	V	D	CDR3	DNA
-	TRBJ1-2	TRBV5-6	TRBD1	CASSLGDRGTYGYTF	TGTGCCAGCAGCTTGGGTGACAGGGGCACCTATGGCTACACCTTC
-	TRBJ2-5	TRBV5-1	-	CASRFDNSEETQYF	TGCGCCAGCAGGTTCGATAACTCGGAAGAGACCCAGTACTTC
-	TRBJ1-1	TRBV16	-	CASSQSGFRTEAFF	TGTGCCAGCAGCCAATCGGGCTTTAGAACTGAAGCTTTCTTT
-	TRBJ2-7	TRBV7-9	-	CASSLVLGTFYEQYF	TGTGCCAGCAGCTTAGTCCTGGGCACTTTCTACGAGCAGTACTTC
-	TRBJ2-7	TRBV28	-	CASSKAPNYEQYF	TGTGCCAGCAGTAAAGCACCCAACTACGAGCAGTACTTC
-	TRBJ1-1	TRBV18	-	CASSPNTNTEAFF	TGTGCCAGCTCACCAAACACCAACACTGAAGCTTTCTTT
once	TRBJ2-5	TRBV7-7	TRBD1	CASSTGTGIGETQYF	TGTGCCAGCAGCACCGGGACAGGGATTGGGGAGACCCAGTACTTC
-	TRBJ1-1	TRBV18	-	CASSGSVMNTEAFF	TGTGCCAGCTCTGGGAGCGTTATGAACACTGAAGCTTTCTTT
-	TRBJ1-2	TRBV5-1	-	CASSEQGANYGYTF	TGCGCCAGCAGCGAACAGGGAGCTAACTATGGCTACACCTTC
few	TRBJ2-1	TRBV9	TRBD2	CASSFLAGYNEQFF	TGTGCCAGCAGCTTCCTAGCGGGGTACAATGAGCAGTTCTTC
-	TRBJ1-1	TRBV6-5	-	CASSRGIF	TGTGCCAGCAGTCGGGGGATCTTT
few	TRBJ2-1	TRBV12-5	-	CASGLGQGNEQFF	TGTGCTAGTGGTTTAGGTCAGGGTAATGAGCAGTTCTTC
-	TRBJ2-7	TRBV5-1	-	CASSLEQAYEQYF	TGCGCCAGCAGCTTGGAACAGGCCTACGAGCAGTACTTC
-	TRBJ1-1	TRBV4-1	TRBD1	CASSQGLRDREAFF	TGCGCCAGCAGCCAAGGTTTACGGGACAGGGAAGCTTTCTTT
-	TRBJ2-1	TRBV13	TRBD1	CASSLGTGHTDEQFF	TGTGCCAGCAGCTTGGGGACAGGGCATACGGATGAGCAGTTCTTC
once	TRBJ2-3	TRBV9	-	CASSVGNSGGPTDTQYF	TGTGCCAGCAGCGTAGGAAATTCGGGGGGCCCCACAGATACGCAGTATTTT
once	TRBJ2-5	TRBV28	TRBD1	CASSGDRSPQETQYF	TGTGCCAGCAGTGGGGACAGGTCCCCCCAAGAGACCCAGTACTTC